These 9 T cell receptor beta chains were all obtained from the same sample, sequenced in a study of Graves' ophthalmopathy and Graves' hyperthyroidism. Amplification of the TCR beta CDR3 regions used RNA transcripts (as template). The authors performed first-round RT-PCR with HTBI primers and then a second-round multiplex PCR. TCRdb redid the calling of the multiplex PCR reads with MiXCR, one entry per CDR3 protein. The sample holds around 1.1 million distinct CDR3 sequences, 36% seen once. Specimen: peripheral blood or thyroid tissue (not recorded which). The receptors originated from an adult man with Graves' hyperthyroidism.

V and J are TRBV19 and TRBJ2-3, with 8 positions matching TRBD2. The CDR3 totals 14 residues. V shed 7 bases and J 3 bases; nucleotides not matched to a gene: 6. The germline V gene has CDR1 LNHDA and CDR2 SQIVND (reference sequence). CDR3 nucleotides: TGTGCCAGTACCTCGGCTAGCGGGACAGATACGCAGTATTTT. Translation gives CASTSASGTDTQYF.

This clonotype was seen at least ten times. The chain is built from TRBV11-2 and TRBJ1-2, with D perhaps matching TRBD1 (5 bases). The CDR3 extends over 19 amino acids. Per germline, CDR1 SGHAT and CDR2 FQNNGV. Trimming pared 3 bases from V and 2 bases from J, leaving 25 bases between. The CDR3, as DNA: TGTGCCAGCAGCTTGTCTGCTGCGTCGGTGGGGGGTGCGAACTATGGCTACACCTTC. It codes for CASSLSAASVGGANYGYTF.

This clonotype came up a few times. CDR3 amino acids: CASSSRDGRQETQYF. CDR3 nucleotides: TGTGCCAGCAGCTCCCGGGACGGTAGGCAAGAGACCCAGTACTTC. The chain carries TRBV7-9 and TRBJ2-5; D may correspond to TRBD1 or TRBD2 (5 bases each). The germline gives CDR1 SEHNR, CDR2 FQNEAQ (reference sequence). CDR3 length equals 15 residues. Trimming stripped 4 bases from V and 2 bases from J, with 14 bases between.

V usage is TRBV5-8 and J usage is TRBJ2-5, with TRBD1 as a possible D gene (6 bases). Looked up from germline, CDR1 is SGHTS and CDR2 is YDEGEE. The CDR3 spans 14 residues. Trimming cost V 0 bases and J 3 bases, with 9 bases left between them. In nucleotides, the CDR3 is TGTGCCAGCAGCTTGGCCAACAGGGAAGAGACCCAGTACTTC. It specifies CASSLANREETQYF.

This clonotype was observed many times. This rearrangement joins TRBV10-3 to TRBJ2-7; 7 bases align to TRBD1. Per the germline V gene, CDR1 is ENHRY and CDR2 is SYGVKD. The CDR3 totals 16 residues. With 6 bases clipped from V and 7 bases from J, the junction kept 18 bases outside the gene matches. CDR3 in DNA: TGTGCCATCAGACCGTCGACAGGGTCGTCCTCCTTTGAGCAGTACTTC. Its protein is CAIRPSTGSSSFEQYF.

The V gene is TRBV29-1, the J gene TRBJ2-1, with 10 positions matching TRBD2. With V trimmed by 3 bases and J by 3 bases, 2 bases remained unmatched. This CDR3 contains 14 residues. CDR1 and CDR2 from the germline V gene are SQVTM and ANQGSEA. The CDR3 nucleotides read TGCAGCGTTGACTTAGCGGGGGGCTACAATGAGCAGTTCTTC. This gives the protein CSVDLAGGYNEQFF.

This clonotype came up many times. The chain links TRBV12-3 or TRBV12-4 to TRBJ1-1; D gene unclear. This CDR3 spans 13 amino acids. Trimming removed 4 bases from V and 8 bases from J, with 14 bases in between. CDR3 sequence reads: CASSSGPLSEAFF. DNA of the CDR3: TGTGCCAGCAGTTCTGGCCCCTTGTCGGAAGCTTTCTTT.

This chain links TRBV10-1 with TRBJ2-5, with 12 bases lining up with TRBD2. With 10 bases clipped from V and 3 bases from J, the junction kept 6 bases outside the gene matches. Germline loops: CDR1 WNHNN, CDR2 SYGVQD (reference sequence). This CDR3 region has 14 residues. The CDR3 reads CATLGLAGKETQYF. Here the CDR3 DNA reads TGCGCCACACTAGGACTAGCGGGAAAAGAGACCCAGTACTTC.

Details on this clonotype: This could be a read error, since a much larger clone is one nucleotide away. The gene calls are TRBV11-2 and TRBJ1-6; no clear D. Germline V gene lookup returns CDR1 SGHAT and CDR2 FQNNGV. The CDR3 has 16 residues. CDR3 loop: CASSLVPGGYNSPPHF. Here the CDR3 DNA reads TGTGCCAGCAGCTTAGTTCCTGGAGGGTATAATTCACCCCCCCACTTT.